This T cell receptor beta chain came from a study of blood T cell repertoires in COVID-19. Study in general: Some COVID-19 samples were acute and others convalescent; all came from the United States, Italy and Spain. The analysed material was cDNA or gDNA that came from T cells, B-cell-depleted T cells, or PBMCs.

Assay: immunoSEQ multiplex PCR; the TCRdb copy retains only in-frame clones and omits some. The sample contains 150,000 or so clones, around 82% of which appear only once. V lost 5 bases, J lost 7 bases, and 26 bases stayed unmatched. The CDR3 extends over 21 amino acids. Germline V gene data show CDR1 as PRHDT and CDR2 as FYEKMQ (reference sequence). Sequencing was done on a sample of peripheral blood. The V gene is TRBV13, the J gene TRBJ2-1, with 10 bases matching TRBD2. The sequence was collected from a man aged 18 to 30 with active or convalescent COVID-19. CDR3 region: CASSPPRRLAGGLFFGNEQFF. CDR3 nucleotide sequence: TGTGCCAGCAGCCCCCCGAGACGATTAGCGGGGGGATTATTTTTTGGGAATGAGCAGTTCTTC.